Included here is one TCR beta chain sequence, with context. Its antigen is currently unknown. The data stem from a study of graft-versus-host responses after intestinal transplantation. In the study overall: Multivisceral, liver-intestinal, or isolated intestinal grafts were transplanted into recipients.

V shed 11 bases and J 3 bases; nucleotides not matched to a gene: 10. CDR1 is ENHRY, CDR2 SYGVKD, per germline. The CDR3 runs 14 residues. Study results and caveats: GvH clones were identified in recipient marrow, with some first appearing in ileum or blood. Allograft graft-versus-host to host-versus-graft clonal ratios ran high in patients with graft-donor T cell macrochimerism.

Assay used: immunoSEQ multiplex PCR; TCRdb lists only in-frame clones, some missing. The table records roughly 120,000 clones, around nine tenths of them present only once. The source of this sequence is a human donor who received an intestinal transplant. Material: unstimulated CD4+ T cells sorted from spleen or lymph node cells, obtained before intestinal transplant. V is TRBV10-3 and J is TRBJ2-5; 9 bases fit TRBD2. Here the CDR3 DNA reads TGTGCCTCAGCGGGGGGTGCCGGTAAAGAGACCCAGTACTTC. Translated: CASAGGAGKETQYF.